This TCR beta chain was profiled in a study of cytomegalovirus exposure and HLA in healthy donors. Overall study findings and caveats: One later analysis reportedly identified an Asian-associated ancestry cluster that showed fewer N-insertions than the approximately 600-donor mean. After further analysis at a later stage, roughly 15,000 TCR beta sequences were associated with HLA alleles at 0.05 false discovery rate. In a later analysis, TCR beta V- and J-gene trimming was associated with a missense DCLRE1C variant.

It was healthy bone marrow donors who served as donors. It was with 60 Vbeta and 13 Jbeta primers that the PCR ran. Method: immunoSEQ multiplex PCR; TCRdb's copy keeps in-frame clones and lacks some. The sample table sets out about 200,000 clones. Per germline, CDR1 LNHDA and CDR2 SQIVND (reference sequence). V lost 3 bases to trimming and J lost 0 bases, with 6 bases between them. There are 14 residues in the CDR3. Turning to this clone: What it binds is not known.

The chain has TRBV19 and TRBJ1-5; D not certain. Sequencing was performed on PBMCs. This clonotype was sampled from a man aged 25-45 years in good health and CMV-seronegative. The CDR3 DNA sequence: TGTGCCAGTAGTATGAGGGATAGCAATCAGCCCCAGCATTTT. It specifies CASSMRDSNQPQHF. Variable domain in full (rest from reference TRBV19 and TRBJ1-5): DGGITQSPKYLFRKEGQNVTLSCEQNLNHDAMYWYRQDPGQGLRLIYYSQIVNDFQKGDIAEGYSVSREKKESFPLTVTSAQKNPTAFYLCASSMRDSNQPQHFGDGTRLSIL.